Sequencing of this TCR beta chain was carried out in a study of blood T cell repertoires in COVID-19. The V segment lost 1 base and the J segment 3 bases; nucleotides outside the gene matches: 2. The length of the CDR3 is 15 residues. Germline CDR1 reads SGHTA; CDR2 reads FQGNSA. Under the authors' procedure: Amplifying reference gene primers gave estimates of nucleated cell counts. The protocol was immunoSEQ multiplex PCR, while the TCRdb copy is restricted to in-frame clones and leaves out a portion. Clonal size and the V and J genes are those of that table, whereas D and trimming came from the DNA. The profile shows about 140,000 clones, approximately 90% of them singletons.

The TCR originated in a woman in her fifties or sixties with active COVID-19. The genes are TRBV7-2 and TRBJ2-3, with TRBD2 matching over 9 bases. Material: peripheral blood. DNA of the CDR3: TGTGCCAGCAGCTTAGTAGCGGGAGCTACAGATACGCAGTATTTT. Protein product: CASSLVAGATDTQYF.